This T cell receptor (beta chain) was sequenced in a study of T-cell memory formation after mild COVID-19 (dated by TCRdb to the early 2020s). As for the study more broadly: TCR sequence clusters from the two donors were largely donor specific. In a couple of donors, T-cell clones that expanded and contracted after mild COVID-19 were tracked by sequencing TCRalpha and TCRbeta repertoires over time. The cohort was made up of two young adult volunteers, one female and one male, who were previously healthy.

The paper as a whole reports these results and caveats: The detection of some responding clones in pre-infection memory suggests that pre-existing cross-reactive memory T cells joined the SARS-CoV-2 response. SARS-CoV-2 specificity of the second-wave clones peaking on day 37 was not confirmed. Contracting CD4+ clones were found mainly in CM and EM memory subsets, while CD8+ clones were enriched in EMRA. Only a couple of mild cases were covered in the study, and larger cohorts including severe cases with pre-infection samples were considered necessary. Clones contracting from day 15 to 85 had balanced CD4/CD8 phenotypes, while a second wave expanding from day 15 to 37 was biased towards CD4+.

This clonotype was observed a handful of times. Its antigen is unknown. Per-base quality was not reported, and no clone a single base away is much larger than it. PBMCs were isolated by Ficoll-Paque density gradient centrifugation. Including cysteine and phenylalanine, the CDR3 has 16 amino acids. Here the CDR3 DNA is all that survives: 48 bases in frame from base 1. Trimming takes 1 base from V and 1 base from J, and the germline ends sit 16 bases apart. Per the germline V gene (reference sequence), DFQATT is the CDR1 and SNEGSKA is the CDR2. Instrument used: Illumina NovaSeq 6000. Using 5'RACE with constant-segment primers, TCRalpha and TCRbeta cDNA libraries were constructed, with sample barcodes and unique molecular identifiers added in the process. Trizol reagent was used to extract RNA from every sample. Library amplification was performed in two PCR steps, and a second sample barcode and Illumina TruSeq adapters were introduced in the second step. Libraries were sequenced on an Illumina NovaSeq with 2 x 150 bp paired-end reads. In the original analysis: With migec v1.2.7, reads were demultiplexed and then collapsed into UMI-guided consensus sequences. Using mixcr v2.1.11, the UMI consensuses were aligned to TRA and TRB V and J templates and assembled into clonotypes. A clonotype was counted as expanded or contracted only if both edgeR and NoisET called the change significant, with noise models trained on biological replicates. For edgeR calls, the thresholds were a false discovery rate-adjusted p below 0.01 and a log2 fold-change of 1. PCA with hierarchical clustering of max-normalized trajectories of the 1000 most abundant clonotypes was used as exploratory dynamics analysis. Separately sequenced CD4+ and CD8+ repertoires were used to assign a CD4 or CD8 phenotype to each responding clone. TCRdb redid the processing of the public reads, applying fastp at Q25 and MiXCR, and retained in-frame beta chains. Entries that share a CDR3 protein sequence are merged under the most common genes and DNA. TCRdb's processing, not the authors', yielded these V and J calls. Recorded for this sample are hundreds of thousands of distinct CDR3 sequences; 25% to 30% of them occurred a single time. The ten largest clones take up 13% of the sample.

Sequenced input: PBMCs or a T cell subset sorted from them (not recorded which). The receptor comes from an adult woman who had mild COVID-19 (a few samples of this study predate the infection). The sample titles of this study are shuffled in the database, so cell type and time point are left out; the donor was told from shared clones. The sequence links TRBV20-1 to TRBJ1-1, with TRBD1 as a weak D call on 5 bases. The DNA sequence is TGCAGTGCTAGAGTCCTCAGAGATGGGGCGAACACTGAAGCTTTCTTT. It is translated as CSARVLRDGANTEAFF.